Below, one T cell receptor beta chain is given with its context. Its antigen is not identified. Sequencing used immunoSEQ multiplex PCR; TCRdb keeps in-frame clones, though not all of them. The table has about 50,000 clones, around nine tenths seen once; the top ten hold roughly 15%. Mixed chimerism was transient after nonmyeloablative marrow transplants from related graft donors. This sample was included in a study of Tregs in tolerant kidney transplant recipients. Study conclusions and caveats: Biological reproducibility was not directly addressed, but technical replication error appeared minimal.

This CDR3 spans 15 amino acids. V lost 5 bases to trimming and J lost 6 bases; unmatched junction nucleotides: 11. Germline V gene lookup returns CDR1 SGHTA and CDR2 FQGTGA. The gene calls are TRBV7-3 and TRBJ1-2; 8 bases fit TRBD1. Sequencing was performed on CD8+ T cells from blood (PBMCs), taken 12 months after the transplant. The clonotype originates from a human patient who received a combined kidney and bone marrow transplant. The graft donor may account for some of the T cells. The CDR3 nucleotides read TGTGCCAGCAGCCCCATCCAGGGGGCGGGGGATGGCTACACCTTC. This sequence encodes CASSPIQGAGDGYTF.